The text below deals with one T cell receptor beta chain. Profiled with immunoSEQ multiplex PCR; TCRdb holds only in-frame clones, not every one. The sample carries about 140,000 clones, approximately 91% recorded once. The sample originates from a study of blood T cell repertoires in COVID-19. V was clipped by 1 base and J by 5 bases; unmatched bases: 4. The CDR3 runs 14 residues. Germline V gene data show CDR1 as SGHTA and CDR2 as FQGNSA. The source of this sequence is a man between 70 and 80 years old with acute or convalescent COVID-19. The sequenced sample was peripheral blood. V and J are TRBV7-2 and TRBJ2-5; 7 bases are shared with TRBD1. The CDR3 nucleotides read TGTGCCAGCAGCTTAGAGACAGGGTTGGAGACCCAGTACTTC. This translates into CASSLETGLETQYF.